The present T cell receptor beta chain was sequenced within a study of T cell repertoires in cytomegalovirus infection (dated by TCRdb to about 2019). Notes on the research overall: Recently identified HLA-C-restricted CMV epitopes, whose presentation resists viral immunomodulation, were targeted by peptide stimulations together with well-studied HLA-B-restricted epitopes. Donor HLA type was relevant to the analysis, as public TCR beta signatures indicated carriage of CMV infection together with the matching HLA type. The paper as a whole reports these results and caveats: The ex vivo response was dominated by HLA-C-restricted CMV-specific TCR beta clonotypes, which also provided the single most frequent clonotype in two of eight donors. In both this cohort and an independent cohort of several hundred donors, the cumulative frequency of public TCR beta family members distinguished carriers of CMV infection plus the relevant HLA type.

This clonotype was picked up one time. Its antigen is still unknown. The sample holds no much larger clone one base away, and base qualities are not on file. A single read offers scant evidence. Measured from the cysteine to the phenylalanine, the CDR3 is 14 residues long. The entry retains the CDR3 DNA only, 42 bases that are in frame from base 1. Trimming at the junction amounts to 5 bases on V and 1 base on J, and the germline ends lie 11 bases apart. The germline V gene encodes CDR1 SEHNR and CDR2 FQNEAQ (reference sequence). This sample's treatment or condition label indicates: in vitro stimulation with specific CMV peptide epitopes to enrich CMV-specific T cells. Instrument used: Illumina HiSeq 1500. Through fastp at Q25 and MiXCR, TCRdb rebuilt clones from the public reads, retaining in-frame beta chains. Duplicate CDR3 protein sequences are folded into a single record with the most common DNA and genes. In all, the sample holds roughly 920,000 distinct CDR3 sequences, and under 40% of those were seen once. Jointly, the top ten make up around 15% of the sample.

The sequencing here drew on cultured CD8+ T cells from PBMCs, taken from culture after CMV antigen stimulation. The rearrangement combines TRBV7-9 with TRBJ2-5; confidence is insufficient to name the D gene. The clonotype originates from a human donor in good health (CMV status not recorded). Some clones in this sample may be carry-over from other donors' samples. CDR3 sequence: CASSPDSAQETQYF. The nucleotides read TGTGCCAGCAGCCCCGACTCGGCCCAAGAGACCCAGTACTTC.